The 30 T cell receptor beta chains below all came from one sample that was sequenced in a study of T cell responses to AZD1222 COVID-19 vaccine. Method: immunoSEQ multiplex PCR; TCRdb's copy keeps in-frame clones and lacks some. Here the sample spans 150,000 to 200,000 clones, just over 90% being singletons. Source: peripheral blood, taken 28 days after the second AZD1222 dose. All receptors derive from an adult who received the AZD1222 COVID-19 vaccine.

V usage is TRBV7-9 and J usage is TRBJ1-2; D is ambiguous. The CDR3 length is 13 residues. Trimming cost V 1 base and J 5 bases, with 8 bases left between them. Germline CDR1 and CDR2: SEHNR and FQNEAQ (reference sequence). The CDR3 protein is CASSLDHSYGYTF. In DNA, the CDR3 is TGTGCCAGCAGCTTAGACCATTCATATGGCTACACCTTC.

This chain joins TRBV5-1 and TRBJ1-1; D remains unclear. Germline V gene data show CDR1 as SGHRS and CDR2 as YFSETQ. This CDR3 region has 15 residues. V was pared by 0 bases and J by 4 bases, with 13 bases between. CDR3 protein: CASSLAGAGATEAFF. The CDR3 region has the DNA TGCGCCAGCAGCTTGGCCGGTGCAGGTGCCACTGAAGCTTTCTTT. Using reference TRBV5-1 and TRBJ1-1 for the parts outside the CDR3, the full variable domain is KAGVTQTPRYLIKTRGQQVTLSCSPISGHRSVSWYQQTPGQGLQFLFEYFSETQRNKGNFPGRFSGRQFSNSRSEMNVSTLELGDSALYLCASSLAGAGATEAFFGQGTRLTVV.

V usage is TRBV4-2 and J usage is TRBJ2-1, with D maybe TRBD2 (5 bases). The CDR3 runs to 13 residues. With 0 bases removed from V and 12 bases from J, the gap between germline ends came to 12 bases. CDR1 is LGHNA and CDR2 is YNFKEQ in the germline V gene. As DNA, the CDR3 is TGTGCCAGCAGCCAAGATTGGAGGTCAGCGCAGTTCTTC. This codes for CASSQDWRSAQFF.

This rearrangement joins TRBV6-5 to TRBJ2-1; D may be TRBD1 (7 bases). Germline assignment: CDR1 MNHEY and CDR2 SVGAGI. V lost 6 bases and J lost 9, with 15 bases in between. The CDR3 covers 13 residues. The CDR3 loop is CASREGAGPEQFF. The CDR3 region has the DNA TGTGCCAGCAGGGAGGGGGCCGGGCCTGAGCAGTTCTTC.

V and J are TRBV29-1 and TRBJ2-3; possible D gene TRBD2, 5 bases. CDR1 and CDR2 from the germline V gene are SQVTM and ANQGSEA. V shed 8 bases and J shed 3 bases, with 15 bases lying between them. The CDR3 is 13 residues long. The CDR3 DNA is TGCAGCCCCCGTTCGGGGTCGACAGATACGCAGTATTTT. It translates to CSPRSGSTDTQYF.

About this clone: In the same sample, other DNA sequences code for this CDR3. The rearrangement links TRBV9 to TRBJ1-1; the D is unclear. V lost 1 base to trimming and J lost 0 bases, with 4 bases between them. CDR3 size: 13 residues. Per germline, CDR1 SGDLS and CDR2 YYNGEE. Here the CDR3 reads CASSVTVNTEAFF. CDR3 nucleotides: TGTGCCAGCAGCGTAACGGTGAACACTGAAGCTTTCTTT.

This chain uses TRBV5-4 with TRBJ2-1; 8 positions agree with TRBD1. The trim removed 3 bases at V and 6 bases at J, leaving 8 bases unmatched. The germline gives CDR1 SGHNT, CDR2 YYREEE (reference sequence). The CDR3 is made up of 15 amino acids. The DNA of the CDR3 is TGTGCCAGCAGCTCAAATCGACAGGGGTCCAATGAGCAGTTCTTC. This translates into CASSSNRQGSNEQFF.

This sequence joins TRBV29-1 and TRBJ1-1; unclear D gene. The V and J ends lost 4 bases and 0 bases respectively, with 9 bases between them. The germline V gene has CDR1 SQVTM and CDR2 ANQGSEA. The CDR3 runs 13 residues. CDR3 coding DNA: TGCAGCGTTGTCGGCTCCATGAACACTGAAGCTTTCTTT. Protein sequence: CSVVGSMNTEAFF.

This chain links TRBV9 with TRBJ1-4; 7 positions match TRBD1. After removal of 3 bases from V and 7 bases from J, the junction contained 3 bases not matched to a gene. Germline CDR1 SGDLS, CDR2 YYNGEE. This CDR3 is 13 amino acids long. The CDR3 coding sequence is TGTGCCAGCAGCGGGAGGGACAGTGAAAAACTGTTTTTT. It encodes CASSGRDSEKLFF.

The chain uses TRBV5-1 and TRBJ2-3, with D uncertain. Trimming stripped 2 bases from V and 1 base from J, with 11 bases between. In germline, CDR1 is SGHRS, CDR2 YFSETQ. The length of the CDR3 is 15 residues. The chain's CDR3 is CASSFYGPGTDTQYF. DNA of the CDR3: TGCGCCAGCAGCTTTTACGGGCCCGGCACAGATACGCAGTATTTT.

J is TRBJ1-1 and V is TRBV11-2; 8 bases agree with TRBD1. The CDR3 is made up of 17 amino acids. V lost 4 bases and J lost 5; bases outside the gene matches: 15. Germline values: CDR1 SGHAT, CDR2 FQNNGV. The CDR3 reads CASSSRKRGTGGTEAFF. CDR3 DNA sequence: TGTGCCAGCAGCTCCAGAAAACGAGGGACAGGAGGTACTGAAGCTTTCTTT.

The CDR3 loop reads CSVTPAGGPTDTQYF. The CDR3 DNA is TGCAGCGTAACCCCAGCGGGGGGGCCAACAGATACGCAGTATTTT. V is TRBV29-1 and J is TRBJ2-3; the match to TRBD2 covers 10 bases. V trimming: 6 bases; J trimming: 3 bases; junction bases outside the gene matches: 9. This CDR3 has 15 residues. Germline V gene lookup returns CDR1 SQVTM and CDR2 ANQGSEA.

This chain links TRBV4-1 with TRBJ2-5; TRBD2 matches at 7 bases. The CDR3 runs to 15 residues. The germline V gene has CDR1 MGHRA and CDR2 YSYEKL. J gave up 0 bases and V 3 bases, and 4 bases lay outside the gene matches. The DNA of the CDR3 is TGCGCCAGCAGCCACGGGACTACGTACCAAGAGACCCAGTACTTC. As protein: CASSHGTTYQETQYF.

In DNA form, the CDR3 reads TGCGCCAGCAGCCGAATAAATTTGGGGGAGACACCCCTCCACTTT. It codes for CASSRINLGETPLHF. The chain joins TRBV4-1 to TRBJ1-6; D is perhaps TRBD1 (5 bases). The CDR3 extends over 15 amino acids. V lost 4 bases to trimming and J lost 11 bases, with 18 bases between them. CDR1 is MGHRA, CDR2 YSYEKL, per germline.

The CDR3: CASSQYRTNEKLFF. The CDR3 DNA reads TGCGCCAGCAGCCAGTATAGAACTAATGAAAAACTGTTTTTT. This sequence joins TRBV4-1 and TRBJ1-4; D not resolved. The V gene lost 3 bases and the J gene lost 1 base, with 6 bases spanning the gap. The CDR3 runs 14 residues. Germline loops: CDR1 MGHRA, CDR2 YSYEKL.

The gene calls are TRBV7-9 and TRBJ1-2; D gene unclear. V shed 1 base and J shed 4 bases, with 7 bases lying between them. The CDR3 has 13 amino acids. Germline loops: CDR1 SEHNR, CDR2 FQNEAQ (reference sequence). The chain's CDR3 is CASSLGAGYGYTF. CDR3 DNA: TGTGCCAGCAGCTTAGGGGCAGGCTATGGCTACACCTTC.

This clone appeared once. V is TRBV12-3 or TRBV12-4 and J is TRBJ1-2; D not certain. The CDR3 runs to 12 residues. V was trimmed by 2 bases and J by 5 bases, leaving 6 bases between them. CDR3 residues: CASSLLGYGYTF. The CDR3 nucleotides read TGTGCCAGCAGTTTATTGGGGTATGGCTACACCTTC.

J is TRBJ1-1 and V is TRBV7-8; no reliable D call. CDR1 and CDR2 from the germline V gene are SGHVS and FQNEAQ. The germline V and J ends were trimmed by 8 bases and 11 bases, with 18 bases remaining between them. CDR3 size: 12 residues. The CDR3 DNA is TGTGCCAGCGGTTCAGGCTCTTGGGCGGCTTTCTTT. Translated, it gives CASGSGSWAAFF.

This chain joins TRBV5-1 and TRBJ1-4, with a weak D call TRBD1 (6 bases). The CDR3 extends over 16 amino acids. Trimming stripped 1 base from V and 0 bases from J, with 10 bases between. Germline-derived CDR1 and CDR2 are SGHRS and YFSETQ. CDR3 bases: TGCGCCAGCAGCTTGAACAGGGTCGCAACTAATGAAAAACTGTTTTTT. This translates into CASSLNRVATNEKLFF.

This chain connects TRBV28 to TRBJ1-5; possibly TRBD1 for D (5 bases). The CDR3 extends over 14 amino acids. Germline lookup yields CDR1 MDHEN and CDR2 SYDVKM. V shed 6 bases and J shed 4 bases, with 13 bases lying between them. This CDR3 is CASSSERGNQPQHF. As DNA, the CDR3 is TGTGCCAGCAGCTCAGAGAGGGGAAATCAGCCCCAGCATTTT.

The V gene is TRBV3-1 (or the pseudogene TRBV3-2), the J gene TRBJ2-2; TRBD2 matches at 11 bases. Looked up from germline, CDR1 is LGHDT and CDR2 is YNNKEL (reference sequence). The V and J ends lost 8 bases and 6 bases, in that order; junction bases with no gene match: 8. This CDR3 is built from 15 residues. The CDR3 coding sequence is TGTGCCAGCCGCTATAGCGGGGGGGGCGCCGGGGAGCTGTTTTTT. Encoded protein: CASRYSGGGAGELFF.

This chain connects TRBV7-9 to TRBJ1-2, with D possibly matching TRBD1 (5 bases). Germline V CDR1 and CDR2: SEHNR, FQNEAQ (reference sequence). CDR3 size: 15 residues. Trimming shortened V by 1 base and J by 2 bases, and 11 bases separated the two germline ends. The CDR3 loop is CASSLVGSGNYGYTF. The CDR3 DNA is TGTGCCAGCAGCTTAGTAGGATCAGGGAACTATGGCTACACCTTC.

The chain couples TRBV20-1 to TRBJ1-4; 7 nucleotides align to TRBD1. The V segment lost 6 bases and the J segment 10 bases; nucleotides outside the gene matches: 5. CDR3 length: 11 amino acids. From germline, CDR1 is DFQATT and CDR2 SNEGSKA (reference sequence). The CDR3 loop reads CSAQGGVKLFF. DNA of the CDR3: TGCAGTGCCCAGGGGGGTGTAAAACTGTTTTTT.

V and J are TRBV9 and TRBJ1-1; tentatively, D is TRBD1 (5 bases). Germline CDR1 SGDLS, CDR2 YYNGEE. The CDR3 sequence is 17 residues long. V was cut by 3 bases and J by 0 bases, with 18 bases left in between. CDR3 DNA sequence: TGTGCCAGCAGCGCAGAAGGTTCAGGGATTATGAACACTGAAGCTTTCTTT. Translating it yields CASSAEGSGIMNTEAFF.

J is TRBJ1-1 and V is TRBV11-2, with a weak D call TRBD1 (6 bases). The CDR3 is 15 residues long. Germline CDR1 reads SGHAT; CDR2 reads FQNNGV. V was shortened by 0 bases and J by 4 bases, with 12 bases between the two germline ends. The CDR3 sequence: CASSLEPGVVTEAFF. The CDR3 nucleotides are TGTGCCAGCAGCTTAGAACCAGGGGTAGTCACTGAAGCTTTCTTT.

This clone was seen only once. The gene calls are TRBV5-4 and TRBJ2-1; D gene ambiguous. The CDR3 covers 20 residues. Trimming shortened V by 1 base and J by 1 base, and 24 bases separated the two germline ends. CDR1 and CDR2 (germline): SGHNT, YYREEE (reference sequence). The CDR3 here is CASSLRWSDTGHRSYNEQFF. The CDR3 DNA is TGTGCCAGCAGCTTGAGATGGAGTGACACGGGTCATCGTTCCTACAATGAGCAGTTCTTC. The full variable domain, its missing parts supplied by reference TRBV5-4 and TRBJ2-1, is ETGVTQSPTHLIKTRGQQVTLRCSSQSGHNTVSWYQQALGQGPQFIFQYYREEENGRGNFPPRFSGLQFPNYSSELNVNALELDDSALYLCASSLRWSDTGHRSYNEQFFGPGTRLTVL.

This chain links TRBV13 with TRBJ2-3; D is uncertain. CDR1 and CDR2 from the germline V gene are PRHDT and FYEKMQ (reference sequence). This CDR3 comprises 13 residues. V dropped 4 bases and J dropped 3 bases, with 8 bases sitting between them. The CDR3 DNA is TGTGCCAGCAGCTCCCACGTGACAGATACGCAGTATTTT. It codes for CASSSHVTDTQYF.

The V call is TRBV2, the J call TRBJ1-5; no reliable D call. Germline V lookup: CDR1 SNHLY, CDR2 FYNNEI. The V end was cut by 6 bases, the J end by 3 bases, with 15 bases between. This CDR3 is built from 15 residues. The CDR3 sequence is CASSVEGTANQPQHF. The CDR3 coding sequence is TGTGCCAGCAGCGTGGAGGGAACCGCCAATCAGCCCCAGCATTTT.

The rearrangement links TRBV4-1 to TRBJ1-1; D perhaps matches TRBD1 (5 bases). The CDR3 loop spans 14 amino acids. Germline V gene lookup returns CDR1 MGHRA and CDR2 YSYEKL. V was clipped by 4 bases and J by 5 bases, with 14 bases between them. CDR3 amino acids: CASSPPGRGTEAFF. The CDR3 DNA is TGCGCCAGCAGCCCTCCGGGGCGGGGGACTGAAGCTTTCTTT.

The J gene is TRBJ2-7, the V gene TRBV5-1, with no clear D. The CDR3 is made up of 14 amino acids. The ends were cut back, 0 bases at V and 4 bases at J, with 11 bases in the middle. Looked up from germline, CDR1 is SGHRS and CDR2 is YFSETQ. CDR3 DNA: TGCGCCAGCAGCTTGGAGGGCTTGGGTTACGAGCAGTACTTC. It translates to CASSLEGLGYEQYF.